This TCR beta chain stems from a study of immune evolution from preneoplasia to lung adenocarcinoma (dated by TCRdb to the early 2020s). Describing the broader study: No AAH lesions showed HLA loss of heterozygosity, compared with 6% to 8.5% of AIS, around 15% of MIA and approximately 30% of ADC lesions. The sample size was set by how many specimens were available, not by a prior power calculation. The immune data were integrated with whole exome sequencing and methylation data obtained from the same cohort of nodules. In total, the cohort included 53 patients with pulmonary nodules, all of whom underwent surgical resection. POLYSOLVER was used to infer Class I HLA alleles from exome data, while LOHHLA was used to detect allele-specific HLA loss. According to the study, about 100 samples were used for TCR sequencing. The study combined immune gene expression, TCR sequencing and multiplex immunofluorescence to profile immune contexture across lung adenocarcinoma precursors and invasive adenocarcinoma. The TCR sequencing data were obtained from a few dozen patients. Resected precursor lesions (AAH, AIS, MIA) and invasive adenocarcinomas were compared against paired morphologically normal lung tissue. On the study overall, not on this receptor specifically: All patients were from Japan and China, so applicability to Western populations was uncertain. Normal lung had the highest top T cell clone frequencies, which appeared to decline progressively from AAH through AIS, MIA and invasive adenocarcinoma. T cell clonality was highest in KRAS-mutant nodules compared with EGFR-mutant or double wild-type lesions. Clonality was highest in normal lung, while later-stage lesions appeared to have lower clonality but higher T cell density and diversity. Findings were based on association rather than direct causation; larger cohorts with long-term follow-up and longitudinal biopsies were deemed needed.

The immunoSEQ hsTCRbeta Kit was used to sequence TCR beta CDR3 regions from DNA. Concerning the study's data processing: The ImmunoSEQ Analyzer was used to analyse the TCR sequencing data. T cell clonality was defined as 1 minus Pielou's evenness computed on productive rearrangements. The inverse Simpson index, applied to productive templates, was used to measure T cell diversity. T cell density was TCR beta template counts normalized to usable DNA, estimated by amplifying and sequencing housekeeping genes. TCR metrics were compared across histologic stages using two-sided Kruskal-Wallis tests. The source is immuneACCESS, and TCRdb retained only in-frame sequences with V and J called. Part of the clones is not carried over; for the studies checked, unresolved V genes explain less than half of this, and the remainder is unexplained. For V, J and clone size, that table is used; D and trimming come from the DNA. This sample gives 2,500 to 3,000 clones in total; approximately 79% of them show up just once. The ten top clones hold approximately 5.3% of the sample.

Resection was performed on patients in Japan or China between about 2013 and 2017. Two lung cancer pathologists independently reviewed H&E slides to confirm the histologic diagnosis of every case. For nucleic acid extraction, premalignant or tumor cells were enriched by macro-dissection following pathologic assessment. FFPE tissue was used for DNA isolation with the AllPrep DNA/RNA FFPE Kit. About this clone itself: It lacks a known antigen. Base qualities are not recorded, but no much larger clone differs from it by a single base.

V was cut back by 0 bases and J by 0 bases, leaving a gap of 12 bases between them. CDR1 and CDR2, per the germline V gene, are SGHTA and FQGNSA. CDR3 length: 17 amino acids, cysteine to phenylalanine. Just CDR3 DNA is preserved here, 51 bases in frame from base 1. This sequence uses TRBV7-2 and TRBJ1-3; possibly the D gene is TRBD1, per 5 matching bases. The sequenced material came from FFPE invasive lung adenocarcinoma tissue. Reading the label with the study, this specimen's cell subset or site is: frankly invasive lung adenocarcinoma (ADC). The sequence derives from a person aged 55 to 79 with invasive lung adenocarcinoma. CDR3 protein: CASSLAAGRYSGNTIYF. The nucleotides read TGTGCCAGCAGCTTAGCGGCAGGGCGCTACTCTGGAAACACCATATATTTT.